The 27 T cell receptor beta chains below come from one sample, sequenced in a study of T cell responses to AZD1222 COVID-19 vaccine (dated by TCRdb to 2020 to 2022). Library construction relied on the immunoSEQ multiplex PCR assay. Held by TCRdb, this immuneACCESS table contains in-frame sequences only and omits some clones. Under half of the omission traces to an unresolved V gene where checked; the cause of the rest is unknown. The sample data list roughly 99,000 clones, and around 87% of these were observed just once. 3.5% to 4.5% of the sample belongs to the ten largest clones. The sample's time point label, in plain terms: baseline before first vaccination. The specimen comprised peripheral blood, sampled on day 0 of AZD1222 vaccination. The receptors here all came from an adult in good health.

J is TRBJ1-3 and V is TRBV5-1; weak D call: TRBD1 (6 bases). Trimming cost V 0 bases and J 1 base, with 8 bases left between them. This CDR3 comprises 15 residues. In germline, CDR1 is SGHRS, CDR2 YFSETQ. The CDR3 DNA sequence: TGCGCCAGCAGCTTGGCCACAGGGTCTGGAAACACCATATATTTT. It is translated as CASSLATGSGNTIYF.

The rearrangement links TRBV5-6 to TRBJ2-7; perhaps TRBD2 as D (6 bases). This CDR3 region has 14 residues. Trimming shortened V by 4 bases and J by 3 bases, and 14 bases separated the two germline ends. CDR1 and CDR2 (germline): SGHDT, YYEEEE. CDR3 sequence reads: CASSRAGSFYEQYF. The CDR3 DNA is TGTGCCAGCAGCCGTGCCGGGAGTTTCTACGAGCAGTACTTC.

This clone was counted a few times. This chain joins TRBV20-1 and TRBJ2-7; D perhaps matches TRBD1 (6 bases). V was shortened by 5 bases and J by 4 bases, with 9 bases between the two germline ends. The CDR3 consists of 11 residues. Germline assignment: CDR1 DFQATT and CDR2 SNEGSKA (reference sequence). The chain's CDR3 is CSASTGYEQYF. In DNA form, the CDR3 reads TGCAGTGCTTCCACAGGGTACGAGCAGTACTTC.

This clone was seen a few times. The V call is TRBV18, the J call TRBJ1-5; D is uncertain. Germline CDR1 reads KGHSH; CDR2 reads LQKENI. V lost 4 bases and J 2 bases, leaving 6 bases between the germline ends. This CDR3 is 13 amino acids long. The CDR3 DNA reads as TGTGCCAGCTCACGCGGGGGCAATCAGCCCCAGCATTTT. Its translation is CASSRGGNQPQHF.

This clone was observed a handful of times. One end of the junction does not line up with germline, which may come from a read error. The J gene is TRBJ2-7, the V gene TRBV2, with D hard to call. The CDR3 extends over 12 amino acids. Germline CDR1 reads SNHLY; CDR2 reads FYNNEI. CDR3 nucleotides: TGTGCCAGCAGGGAAGGGATGGGCGAGCAGTACTTC. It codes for CASREGMGEQYF.

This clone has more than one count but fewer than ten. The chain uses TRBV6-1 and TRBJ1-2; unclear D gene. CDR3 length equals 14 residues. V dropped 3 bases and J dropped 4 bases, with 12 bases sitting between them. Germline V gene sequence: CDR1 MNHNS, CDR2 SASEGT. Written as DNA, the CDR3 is TGTGCCAGCAGTGATGCAGTCTCGGGCTATGGCTACACCTTC. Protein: CASSDAVSGYGYTF.

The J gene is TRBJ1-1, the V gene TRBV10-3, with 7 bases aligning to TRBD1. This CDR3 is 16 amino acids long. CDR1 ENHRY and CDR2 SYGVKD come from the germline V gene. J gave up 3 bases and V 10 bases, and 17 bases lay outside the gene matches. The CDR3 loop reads CATVQGFSGVDTEAFF. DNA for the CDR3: TGTGCCACTGTACAGGGGTTTTCCGGGGTAGACACTGAAGCTTTCTTT.

CDR3 DNA: TGTGCCATCAGTGGGTCGGCAGTTAATCAGCCCCAGCATTTT. Amino acids: CAISGSAVNQPQHF. The genes are TRBV10-3 and TRBJ1-5; D is ambiguous. Germline CDR1 is ENHRY and CDR2 is SYGVKD. The CDR3 spans 14 residues. Trimming cost V 4 bases and J 4 bases, with 11 bases left between them.

The CDR3 sequence: CASSLDQGSNSPLHF. The DNA for the CDR3 is TGTGCCAGCAGCTTAGATCAGGGTAGTAATTCACCCCTCCACTTT. This chain links TRBV7-6 with TRBJ1-6, with D maybe TRBD1 (5 bases). The CDR3 is 15 residues long. V gave up 1 base and J gave up 6 bases, with 10 bases separating them. Germline V gives CDR1 SGHVS, CDR2 FNYEAQ.

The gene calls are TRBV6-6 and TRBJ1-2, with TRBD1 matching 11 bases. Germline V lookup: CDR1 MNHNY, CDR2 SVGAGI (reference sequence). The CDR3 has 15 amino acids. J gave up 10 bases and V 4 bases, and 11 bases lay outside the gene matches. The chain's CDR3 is CASSSGQGAADVYTF. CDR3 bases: TGTGCCAGCAGTTCAGGACAGGGGGCAGCGGATGTCTACACCTTC.

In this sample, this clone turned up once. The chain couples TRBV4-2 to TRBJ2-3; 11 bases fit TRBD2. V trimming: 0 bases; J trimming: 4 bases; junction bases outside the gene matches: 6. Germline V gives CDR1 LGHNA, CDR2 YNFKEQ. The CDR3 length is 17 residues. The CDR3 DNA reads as TGTGCCAGCAGCCAAGATGGAATAGCGGGGGGGGCAGATACGCAGTATTTT. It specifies CASSQDGIAGGADTQYF.

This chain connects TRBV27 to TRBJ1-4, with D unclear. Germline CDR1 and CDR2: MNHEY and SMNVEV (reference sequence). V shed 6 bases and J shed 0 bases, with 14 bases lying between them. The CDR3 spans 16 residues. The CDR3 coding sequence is TGTGCCAGCAGCCGTCGTTGGGGATCAACTAATGAAAAACTGTTTTTT. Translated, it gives CASSRRWGSTNEKLFF.

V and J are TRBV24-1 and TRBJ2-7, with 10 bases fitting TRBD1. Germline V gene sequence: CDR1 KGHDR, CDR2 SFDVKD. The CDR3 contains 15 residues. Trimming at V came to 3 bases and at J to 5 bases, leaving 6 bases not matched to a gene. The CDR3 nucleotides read TGTGCCACCAGTGATGAGGGACAGGGGCATGACGAGCAGTACTTC. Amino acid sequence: CATSDEGQGHDEQYF.

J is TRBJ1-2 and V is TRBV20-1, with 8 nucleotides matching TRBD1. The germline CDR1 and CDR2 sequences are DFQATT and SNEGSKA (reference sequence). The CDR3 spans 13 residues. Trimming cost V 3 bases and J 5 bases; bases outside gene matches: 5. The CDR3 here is CSASSDRAYGYTF. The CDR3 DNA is TGCAGTGCTAGTTCGGACAGGGCTTATGGCTACACCTTC.

The CDR3 protein is CASSHLTGQETQYF. CDR3 nucleotide sequence: TGTGCCAGCAGCCATCTGACAGGGCAAGAGACCCAGTACTTC. V usage is TRBV14 and J usage is TRBJ2-5; 7 bases fit TRBD1. Germline trimming cut 3 bases from V and 2 bases from J; bases unmatched to any gene: 3. The CDR3 is 14 amino acids. Germline values: CDR1 SGHDN, CDR2 FVKESK.

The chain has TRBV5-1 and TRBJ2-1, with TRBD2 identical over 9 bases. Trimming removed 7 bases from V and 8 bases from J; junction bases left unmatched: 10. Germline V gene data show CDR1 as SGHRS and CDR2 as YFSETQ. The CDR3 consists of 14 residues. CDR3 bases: TGCGCCAGCGCCCCTGGGACTAGCAGGCATGAGCAGTTCTTC. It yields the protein CASAPGTSRHEQFF.

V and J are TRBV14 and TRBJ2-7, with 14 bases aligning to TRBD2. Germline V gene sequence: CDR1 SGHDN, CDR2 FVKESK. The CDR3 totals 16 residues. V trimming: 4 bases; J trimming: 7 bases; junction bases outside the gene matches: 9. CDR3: CASSRDLTSGGAEQYF. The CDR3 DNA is TGTGCCAGCAGCCGAGATCTGACTAGCGGGGGGGCGGAGCAGTACTTC.

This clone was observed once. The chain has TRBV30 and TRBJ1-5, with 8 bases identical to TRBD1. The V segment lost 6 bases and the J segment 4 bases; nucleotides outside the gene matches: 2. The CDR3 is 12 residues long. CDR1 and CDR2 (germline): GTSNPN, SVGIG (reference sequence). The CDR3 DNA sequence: TGTGCCTGTTGGACAGGGAATCAGCCCCAGCATTTT. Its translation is CACWTGNQPQHF.

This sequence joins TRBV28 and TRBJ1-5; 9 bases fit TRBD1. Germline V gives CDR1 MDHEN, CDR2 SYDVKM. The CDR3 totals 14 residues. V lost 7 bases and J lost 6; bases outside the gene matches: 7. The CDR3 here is CASIPGTGPQPQHF. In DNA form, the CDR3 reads TGTGCCAGCATTCCCGGGACAGGGCCTCAGCCCCAGCATTTT.

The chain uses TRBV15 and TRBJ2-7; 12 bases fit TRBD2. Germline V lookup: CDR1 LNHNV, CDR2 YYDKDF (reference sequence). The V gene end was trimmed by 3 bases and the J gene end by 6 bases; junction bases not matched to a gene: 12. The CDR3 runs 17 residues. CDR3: CATSRLAGGLESGEQYF. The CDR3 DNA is TGTGCCACCAGCAGGCTAGCGGGGGGGCTCGAGTCAGGCGAGCAGTACTTC.

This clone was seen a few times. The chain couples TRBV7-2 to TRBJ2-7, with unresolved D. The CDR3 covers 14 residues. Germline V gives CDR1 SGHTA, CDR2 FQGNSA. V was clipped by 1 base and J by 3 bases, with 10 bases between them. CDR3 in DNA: TGTGCCAGCAGCTTAGGTGCAGTGAACTACGAGCAGTACTTC. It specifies CASSLGAVNYEQYF. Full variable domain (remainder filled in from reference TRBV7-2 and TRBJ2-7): GAGVSQSPSNKVTEKGKDVELRCDPISGHTALYWYRQSLGQGLEFLIYFQGNSAPDKSGLPSDRFSAERTGGSVSTLTIQRTQQEDSAVYLCASSLGAVNYEQYFGPGTRLTVT.

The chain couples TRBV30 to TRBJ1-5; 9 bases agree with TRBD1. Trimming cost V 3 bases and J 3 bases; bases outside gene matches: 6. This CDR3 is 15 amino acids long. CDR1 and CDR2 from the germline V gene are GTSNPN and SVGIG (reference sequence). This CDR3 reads CAWSPGQGFNQPQHF. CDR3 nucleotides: TGTGCCTGGAGCCCCGGACAGGGGTTCAATCAGCCCCAGCATTTT.

The CDR3 DNA sequence: TGTGCCAGCAGCTTAGGGACAGGGTCTGAAGCTTTCTTT. It encodes CASSLGTGSEAFF. The chain joins TRBV11-2 to TRBJ1-1, with 8 bases aligning to TRBD1. Germline CDR1 reads SGHAT; CDR2 reads FQNNGV. With V trimmed by 1 base and J by 6 bases, 1 base remained unmatched. The CDR3 contains 13 residues.

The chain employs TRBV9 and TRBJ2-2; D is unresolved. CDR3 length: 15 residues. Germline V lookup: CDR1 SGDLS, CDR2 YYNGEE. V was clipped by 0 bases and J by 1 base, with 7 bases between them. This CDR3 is CASSVDGRNTGELFF. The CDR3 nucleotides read TGTGCCAGCAGCGTAGATGGCAGGAACACCGGGGAGCTGTTTTTT.

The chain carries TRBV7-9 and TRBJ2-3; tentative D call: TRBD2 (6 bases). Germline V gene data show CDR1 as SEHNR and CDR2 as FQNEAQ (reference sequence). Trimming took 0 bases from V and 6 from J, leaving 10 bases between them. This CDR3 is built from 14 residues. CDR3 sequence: CASSLAGGGDTQYF. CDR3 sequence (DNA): TGTGCCAGCAGCTTAGCGGGAGGTGGGGATACGCAGTATTTT.

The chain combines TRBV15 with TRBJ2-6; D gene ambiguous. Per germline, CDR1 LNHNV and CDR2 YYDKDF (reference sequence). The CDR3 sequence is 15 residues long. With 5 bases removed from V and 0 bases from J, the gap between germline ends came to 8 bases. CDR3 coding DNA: TGTGCCACCAGCGTGACCGGCTCTGGGGCCAACGTCCTGACTTTC. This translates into CATSVTGSGANVLTF.

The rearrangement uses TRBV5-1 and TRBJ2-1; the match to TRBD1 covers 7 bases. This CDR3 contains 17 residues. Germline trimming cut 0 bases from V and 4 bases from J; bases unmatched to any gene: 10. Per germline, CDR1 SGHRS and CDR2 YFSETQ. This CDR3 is CASSLGTQGPFYNEQFF. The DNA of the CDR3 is TGCGCCAGCAGCTTGGGCACACAGGGGCCCTTTTACAATGAGCAGTTCTTC.